These 26 T cell receptor beta chains came from one sample sequenced in a study of T-cell memory formation after mild COVID-19. A single record per CDR3 protein comes from TCRdb applying MiXCR to the 5' RACE reads. The sample shows over 120,000 distinct CDR3 sequences, about 6.1% of them seen only once. Sequencing was carried out using PBMCs or a T cell subset sorted from them (not recorded which). The source is an adult woman who had mild COVID-19 (a few samples of this study predate the infection). Cell type and time point are not known.

This chain links TRBV7-2 with TRBJ2-7; 11 bases map to TRBD1. V shed 2 bases and J 5 bases; nucleotides not matched to a gene: 5. The CDR3 loop spans 15 amino acids. CDR1 SGHTA and CDR2 FQGNSA come from the germline V gene. CDR3 in DNA: TGTGCCAGCAGCTTACGGACAGGGGGCAGGAACGAGCAGTACTTC. Its translation is CASSLRTGGRNEQYF.

This clonotype was detected only a few times. This sequence joins TRBV15 and TRBJ2-2; D tentatively fits TRBD1 or TRBD2 (5 bases each). Trimming took 2 bases from V and 6 from J, leaving 16 bases between them. Germline lookup yields CDR1 LNHNV and CDR2 YYDKDF (reference sequence). The CDR3 sequence is 16 residues long. This chain's CDR3 is CATSRYPRGQAGELFF. The CDR3 DNA reads TGTGCCACCAGCAGATACCCGAGGGGCCAAGCCGGGGAGCTGTTTTTT.

This clonotype has more than one count but fewer than ten. The chain carries TRBV27 and TRBJ1-2; 7 nucleotides line up with TRBD1. V trimming: 5 bases; J trimming: 0 bases; junction bases outside the gene matches: 12. Per the germline V gene, CDR1 is MNHEY and CDR2 is SMNVEV (reference sequence). The CDR3 has 17 amino acids. CDR3 sequence reads: CASSPLLDRPSNYGYTF. The DNA for the CDR3 is TGTGCCAGCAGTCCCCTCCTGGACAGGCCTTCTAACTATGGCTACACCTTC.

This clonotype showed up many times. This chain uses TRBV19 with TRBJ1-1; no definite D call. Between the trimmed V and J ends, which lost 10 bases and 1 base, there was a span of 13 bases. CDR1 is LNHDA, CDR2 SQIVND, per germline (reference sequence). The CDR3 extends over 13 amino acids. The CDR3 is CATEPGGNTEAFF. The DNA of the CDR3 is TGTGCCACCGAACCCGGAGGGAACACTGAAGCTTTCTTT.

This clonotype was found a few times. The chain joins TRBV4-3 to TRBJ2-5, with 9 nucleotides matching TRBD2. The V gene end was trimmed by 0 bases and the J gene end by 1 base; junction bases not matched to a gene: 0. The CDR3 contains 15 residues. Per germline, CDR1 LGHNA and CDR2 YSLEER. CDR3: CASSQERGGQETQYF. CDR3 DNA sequence: TGCGCCAGCAGCCAAGAGCGGGGGGGCCAAGAGACCCAGTACTTC.

This rearrangement joins TRBV30 to TRBJ2-4; possibly TRBD1 or TRBD2 for D (5 bases each). This CDR3 is built from 15 residues. Germline CDR1 reads GTSNPN; CDR2 reads SVGIG (reference sequence). V lost 3 bases to trimming and J lost 5 bases, with 17 bases between them. The DNA for the CDR3 is TGTGCCTGGAGCGCCGGCCACCGGGGCCAAAACATTCAGTACTTC. As protein: CAWSAGHRGQNIQYF.

This clonotype was picked up a small number of times. The chain combines TRBV24-1 with TRBJ2-6; D not certain. The germline V gene has CDR1 KGHDR and CDR2 SFDVKD. V dropped 5 bases and J dropped 1 base, with 14 bases sitting between them. The length of the CDR3 is 17 residues. DNA for the CDR3: TGTGCCACCAGTGTCGACCCCCCCCGTTCTGGGGCCAACGTCCTGACTTTC. It translates to CATSVDPPRSGANVLTF.

This clonotype was counted at least ten times. The V and J genes are TRBV24-1 and TRBJ1-3; the D is unclear. This CDR3 comprises 11 residues. Germline lookup yields CDR1 KGHDR and CDR2 SFDVKD. The V end lost 6 bases, the J end lost 1 base, and 0 bases lay between the germline ends. CDR3 sequence: CATSSGNTIYF. The CDR3 coding sequence is TGTGCCACCAGTTCTGGAAACACCATATATTTT.

The V gene is TRBV7-9, the J gene TRBJ2-7; maybe TRBD1 (6 bases). Germline V gives CDR1 SEHNR, CDR2 FQNEAQ (reference sequence). The germline V and J ends were trimmed by 5 bases and 2 bases, with 16 bases remaining between them. The CDR3 runs to 15 residues. The CDR3 spells CASSPARQVTYEQYF. As DNA, the CDR3 is TGTGCCAGCAGCCCAGCCAGACAGGTTACCTACGAGCAGTACTTC.

The table lists this clonotype with a few counts. The rearrangement joins TRBV29-1 to TRBJ2-6, with D uncertain. The length of the CDR3 is 13 residues. Trimming stripped 4 bases from V and 3 bases from J, with 7 bases between. From germline, CDR1 is SQVTM and CDR2 ANQGSEA. The CDR3 region is CSVGKDGANVLTF. In DNA, the CDR3 is TGCAGCGTTGGAAAGGATGGGGCCAACGTCCTGACTTTC.

The gene calls are TRBV12-3 or TRBV12-4 and TRBJ1-5, with TRBD1 identical over 7 bases. V lost 5 bases, J lost 2 bases, and 3 bases stayed unmatched. The CDR3 is 14 amino acids. The CDR3: CASSNRGGNQPQHF. In DNA form, the CDR3 reads TGTGCCAGCAGTAACAGGGGCGGCAATCAGCCCCAGCATTTT.

This clonotype appeared many times. This chain joins TRBV20-1 and TRBJ1-5; D is unresolved. The CDR3 runs to 15 residues. Trimming removed 2 bases from V and 0 bases from J, with 11 bases in between. CDR1 is DFQATT and CDR2 is SNEGSKA in the germline V gene (reference sequence). The CDR3 DNA reads as TGCAGTGCTAGAATCGGACTTAATAGCAATCAGCCCCAGCATTTT. As protein: CSARIGLNSNQPQHF.

This clonotype was seen a few times. This chain uses TRBV9 with TRBJ2-7; 10 bases agree with TRBD2. The CDR3 has 16 residues. Germline CDR1 and CDR2: SGDLS and YYNGEE. The trim removed 2 bases at V and 3 bases at J, leaving 8 bases unmatched. The CDR3 loop reads CASSVVAGGPIYEQYF. The CDR3 coding sequence is TGTGCCAGCAGCGTGGTAGCGGGAGGCCCTATCTACGAGCAGTACTTC.

This clonotype has more than one count but fewer than ten. The CDR3 bases are TGCGCCAGCAGTTCCACAGGGGACCACGAGCAGTACTTC. This sequence encodes CASSSTGDHEQYF. The chain carries TRBV5-1 and TRBJ2-7, with 7 bases lining up with TRBD1. V lost 5 bases and J lost 5; bases outside the gene matches: 7. Germline V lookup: CDR1 SGHRS, CDR2 YFSETQ. The CDR3 consists of 13 residues.

This clonotype was observed at least ten times. The chain couples TRBV12-3 or TRBV12-4 to TRBJ2-1; D is perhaps TRBD1 (5 bases). The length of the CDR3 is 16 residues. V was trimmed by 5 bases and J by 4 bases, leaving 18 bases between them. The CDR3 DNA reads as TGTGCCAGCAGTCCCCAGGGTGGTAAAGGATACAATGAGCAGTTCTTC. Translation: CASSPQGGKGYNEQFF.

The V call is TRBV4-2, the J call TRBJ2-7; D gene uncertain. CDR3 length: 14 residues. CDR1 is LGHNA and CDR2 is YNFKEQ in the germline V gene. V was trimmed by 5 bases and J by 3 bases, leaving 14 bases between them. CDR3 loop: CASSALPLDYEQYF. The CDR3 nucleotides are TGTGCCAGCAGCGCGCTCCCCCTAGACTACGAGCAGTACTTC.

This clonotype was detected ten times or more. The chain uses TRBV20-1 and TRBJ1-3, with 10 nucleotides matching TRBD1. Per germline, CDR1 DFQATT and CDR2 SNEGSKA (reference sequence). The CDR3 has 16 residues. Unmatched junction bases numbered 10, after V lost 4 bases and J lost 4 bases. This chain's CDR3 is CSATRDRGKAGNTIYF. The CDR3 DNA follows: TGCAGTGCTACCCGGGACAGGGGCAAAGCGGGAAACACCATATATTTT.

This clonotype occurred a few times. The chain is built from TRBV30 and TRBJ2-5; 7 positions agree with TRBD1. With V trimmed by 0 bases and J by 5 bases, 0 bases remained unmatched. The CDR3 covers 12 residues. Germline lookup yields CDR1 GTSNPN and CDR2 SVGIG (reference sequence). The CDR3 DNA follows: TGTGCCTGGAGTGTAGGGGGCGAGACCCAGTACTTC. Its translation: CAWSVGGETQYF.

This clonotype showed up many times. The chain couples TRBV7-2 to TRBJ2-1; 8 nucleotides align to TRBD1. The CDR3 loop spans 14 amino acids. CDR1 is SGHTA, CDR2 FQGNSA, per germline. J gave up 9 bases and V 5 bases, and 9 bases lay outside the gene matches. This chain's CDR3 is CASSPPDRASEQFF. The DNA for the CDR3 is TGTGCCAGCAGCCCACCGGACAGGGCTAGTGAGCAGTTCTTC. The entire variable domain, with the rest obtained from reference TRBV7-2 and TRBJ2-1, is as follows: GAGVSQSPSNKVTEKGKDVELRCDPISGHTALYWYRQSLGQGLEFLIYFQGNSAPDKSGLPSDRFSAERTGGSVSTLTIQRTQQEDSAVYLCASSPPDRASEQFFGPGTRLTVL.

V gene TRBV4-3 combines with J gene TRBJ2-3; D not resolved. V dropped 0 bases and J dropped 3 bases, with 13 bases sitting between them. Germline V lookup: CDR1 LGHNA, CDR2 YSLEER. CDR3 length: 16 residues. The DNA for the CDR3 is TGCGCCAGCAGCCAAGACTTCACCCAGTTTACAGATACGCAGTATTTT. It codes for CASSQDFTQFTDTQYF.

At least ten counts were recorded for this clonotype. The chain carries TRBV9 and TRBJ2-7, with 7 bases matching TRBD2. The CDR3 has 17 residues. Germline lookup yields CDR1 SGDLS and CDR2 YYNGEE. With 0 bases clipped from V and 1 base from J, the junction kept 10 bases outside the gene matches. DNA for the CDR3: TGTGCCAGCAGCGTAGACATTGGCGGGAGAGGATCCTACGAGCAGTACTTC. The encoded protein is CASSVDIGGRGSYEQYF.

This clonotype was seen repeatedly, ten times or more. V usage is TRBV12-3 or TRBV12-4 and J usage is TRBJ2-7; maybe TRBD1 (5 bases). V lost 2 bases to trimming and J lost 3 bases, with 8 bases between them. The CDR3 is made up of 13 amino acids. CDR3 in DNA: TGTGCCAGCAGTTTAAGTAGGGGCTACGAGCAGTACTTC. It specifies CASSLSRGYEQYF.

This chain joins TRBV11-2 and TRBJ2-5, with D possibly being TRBD2 (6 bases). Per germline, CDR1 SGHAT and CDR2 FQNNGV. The CDR3 spans 13 residues. Between the trimmed V and J ends, which lost 0 bases and 7 bases, there was a span of 9 bases. Here the CDR3 DNA reads TGTGCCAGCAGCTTAGAAGCAGCGGGGACCCAGTACTTC. This sequence encodes CASSLEAAGTQYF.

This sequence joins TRBV24-1 and TRBJ2-3; TRBD1 agrees at 8 bases. The germline gives CDR1 KGHDR, CDR2 SFDVKD. Trimming at V came to 5 bases and at J to 7 bases, leaving 7 bases not matched to a gene. The CDR3 length is 14 residues. The CDR3 sequence is CATSAGGPPNTQYF. DNA for the CDR3: TGTGCCACCAGTGCAGGGGGCCCCCCAAATACGCAGTATTTT.

This clonotype has just a few counts. The V call is TRBV6-2 or TRBV6-3, the J call TRBJ2-3; 12 nucleotides match TRBD2. V was clipped by 5 bases and J by 0 bases; unmatched bases: 18. Germline assignment: CDR1 MNHEY and CDR2 SVGEGT. The CDR3 is 21 residues long. This CDR3 is CASSHHRRRGGTSGSTDTQYF. The CDR3 nucleotides are TGTGCCAGCAGTCACCACCGACGCCGAGGGGGGACTAGCGGGAGCACAGATACGCAGTATTTT.

V gene TRBV9 combines with J gene TRBJ2-1, with 11 bases fitting TRBD2. This CDR3 contains 15 residues. Germline CDR1 SGDLS, CDR2 YYNGEE. V shed 3 bases, J shed 3 bases, and the junction held 2 bases outside the gene matches. CDR3 nucleotides: TGTGCCAGCAGCGCCACTAGCGGGAGCTACAATGAGCAGTTCTTC. Translating it yields CASSATSGSYNEQFF.